This TCR beta chain was sequenced for a study of graft-versus-host responses after intestinal transplantation. Study-level information: Each recipient received anti-thymocyte globulin induction, then tacrolimus and steroids for approximately three years. General study points: Early declines in HvG clones that occurred post-transplant were associated with peak circulating GvH clone levels. Recipient marrow held GvH clones, some first seen in ileum or blood.

Some clones are missing from TCRdb's copy, which holds only in-frame ones; the method was immunoSEQ multiplex PCR. The repertoire holds around 88,000 clones, with around 90% as singletons. The CDR3 has 14 residues. V was shortened by 3 bases and J by 7 bases, with 16 bases between the two germline ends. Germline-derived CDR1 and CDR2 are SGHVS and FNYEAQ. Turning to this clone: Antigen specificity is unknown.

The receptor was isolated from a human donor who was the organ donor for an intestinal transplant. The chain employs TRBV7-6 and TRBJ2-7, with D possibly TRBD2 on 6 matching bases. The starting material was unstimulated CD8+ T cells sorted from spleen or lymph node cells, obtained before transplant. For the CDR3, the DNA is TGTGCCAGCAGCTTTTTCACCGACGGAGGGGAGCAGTACTTC. This gives the protein CASSFFTDGGEQYF.